The 4 T cell receptor beta chains presented below share a single source sample, sequenced in a study of OX40 agonist ivuxolimab in advanced cancers. TCRdb's copy holds only in-frame clones and misses some; the assay was immunoSEQ multiplex PCR. Of some 130,000 clones in the sample, roughly 91% are singletons; the top ten hold approximately 0.99%. The sample in question was CD4+ or CD8+ T cells sorted from blood, obtained in a trial of the OX40 agonist ivuxolimab. The receptors stem from an adult with an advanced solid tumor such as melanoma, head and neck, liver or kidney cancer.

The CDR3 bases are TGTGCCAGCAGCCCCCTAGCGGGAGTAACCATTGACGAGCAGTACTTC. Amino acids: CASSPLAGVTIDEQYF. V and J are TRBV28 and TRBJ2-7, with 10 bases matching TRBD2. Trimming cost V 6 bases and J 5 bases; bases outside gene matches: 13. Germline assignment: CDR1 MDHEN and CDR2 SYDVKM. The CDR3 sequence is 16 residues long.

V is TRBV5-1 and J is TRBJ2-7, with 8 bases fitting TRBD2. This CDR3 is built from 17 residues. Germline assignment: CDR1 SGHRS and CDR2 YFSETQ. V was clipped by 3 bases and J by 1 base; unmatched bases: 12. In DNA, the CDR3 is TGCGCCAGCAGCTCCCCCAGTATGAGCGGGAGTTCCTACGAGCAGTACTTC. This translates into CASSSPSMSGSSYEQYF.

This chain links TRBV2 with TRBJ2-5; D possibly corresponds to TRBD2 (5 bases). Germline lookup yields CDR1 SNHLY and CDR2 FYNNEI. V dropped 7 bases and J dropped 5 bases, with 11 bases sitting between them. The CDR3 runs 12 residues. The CDR3 spells CASKRAAETQYF. The CDR3 DNA follows: TGTGCCAGCAAGAGGGCGGCGGAGACCCAGTACTTC.

J is TRBJ2-5 and V is TRBV19; 10 bases map to TRBD2. V was pared by 3 bases and J by 0 bases, with 1 base of the junction left unmatched. CDR3 length: 15 residues. Per the germline V gene, CDR1 is LNHDA and CDR2 is SQIVND (reference sequence). The CDR3, as DNA: TGTGCCAGTAGTATCCTAGCGGGGGACCAAGAGACCCAGTACTTC. Translation gives CASSILAGDQETQYF. The full variable domain, in which reference TRBV19 and TRBJ2-5 provide the parts outside the CDR3, is DGGITQSPKYLFRKEGQNVTLSCEQNLNHDAMYWYRQDPGQGLRLIYYSQIVNDFQKGDIAEGYSVSREKKESFPLTVTSAQKNPTAFYLCASSILAGDQETQYFGPGTRLLVL.